This is a list of T cell receptor beta chains from one sample in a study of spatial heterogeneity in lung cancer. TCRdb itself ran the 5' RACE reads through MiXCR, one entry per CDR3 protein. The sample shows about 10,000 distinct CDR3 sequences, roughly 6% of them seen only once. Here the sequenced sample was normal lung tissue next to the tumor, taken at surgery. These receptor sequences come from a male donor with early-stage non-small cell lung cancer. The CDR3 runs from the conserved cysteine through the conserved F or W. D genes are given only for firm matches. Clone size is shown for a subset of rows, as once, few, many or a class of expanded clone.

TRBJ1-1	TRBV6-5	-	many	CASTNPRGTEAFF	TGTGCCAGCACCAACCCTCGGGGCACTGAAGCTTTCTTT
TRBJ2-3	TRBV24-1	TRBD2	many	CATSRAGVDADTQYF	TGTGCCACCAGCCGAGCGGGAGTTGATGCAGATACGCAGTATTTT
TRBJ2-1	TRBV29-1	TRBD2	-	CSVAGIYNEQFF	TGCAGCGTAGCGGGAATCTACAATGAGCAGTTCTTC
TRBJ1-2	TRBV5-6	-	many	CASSFRRFLYGYTF	TGTGCCAGCAGCTTCCGCAGGTTCCTCTATGGCTACACCTTC
TRBJ2-1	TRBV5-4	-	many	CASSRRGGSYNEQFF	TGTGCCAGCAGCCGCCGAGGGGGCTCCTACAATGAGCAGTTCTTC
TRBJ2-2	TRBV11-2	TRBD2	many	CASSLERSSGGTGELFF	TGTGCCAGCAGCTTAGAAAGGTCTAGCGGGGGCACCGGGGAGCTGTTTTTT
TRBJ2-2	TRBV12-3/TRBV12-4	TRBD1	many	CASTRTGKAGELFF	TGTGCCAGCACTAGGACAGGCAAGGCCGGGGAGCTGTTTTTT
TRBJ2-5	TRBV7-9	-	many	CASSLVGETQYF	TGTGCCAGCAGCTTAGTCGGGGAGACCCAGTACTTC
TRBJ2-3	TRBV27	-	many	CASSLRGGGPDTQYF	TGTGCCAGCAGTTTAAGGGGGGGAGGTCCAGATACGCAGTATTTT
TRBJ2-7	TRBV7-8	-	many	CASTPQDGPGYEQYF	TGTGCCAGCACCCCCCAGGACGGTCCAGGGTACGAGCAGTACTTC
TRBJ2-2	TRBV9	-	-	CASSVHGDTGELFF	TGTGCCAGCAGCGTACATGGGGACACCGGGGAGCTGTTTTTT
TRBJ2-2	TRBV10-3	-	few	CAISERDHWNTGELFF	TGTGCCATCAGTGAGAGGGATCACTGGAACACCGGGGAGCTGTTTTTT
TRBJ2-7	TRBV20-1	-	-	CSTLLGGGLNPYEQYF	TGCAGCACCTTATTGGGTGGGGGGCTCAACCCATACGAGCAGTACTTC
TRBJ1-4	TRBV6-2/TRBV6-3	-	many	CASSPQSLDEKLFF	TGTGCCAGCAGTCCACAGTCTCTGGATGAAAAACTGTTTTTT
TRBJ2-2	TRBV30	TRBD2	many	CAWNSRGGNTGELFF	TGTGCCTGGAATTCCCGCGGGGGAAACACCGGGGAGCTGTTTTTT
TRBJ2-1	TRBV30	-	-	CAWRGTGLGEQFF	TGTGCCTGGAGAGGGACGGGCCTCGGTGAGCAGTTCTTC
TRBJ2-7	TRBV20-1	-	many	CSVGVSYEQYF	TGCAGTGTAGGGGTCTCCTACGAGCAGTACTTC
TRBJ2-1	TRBV12-3/TRBV12-4	-	-	CASTQDRVSQFF	TGTGCCAGCACCCAGGACCGGGTTTCGCAGTTCTTC
TRBJ1-2	TRBV7-2	-	many	CASSLEATERYTF	TGTGCCAGCAGCTTAGAGGCCACAGAACGCTACACCTTC
TRBJ2-7	TRBV20-1	TRBD2	-	CSADGRALYEQYF	TGCAGTGCCGACGGGAGGGCCTTGTACGAGCAGTACTTC
TRBJ2-7	TRBV6-6	-	many	CASSYWPSSYEQYF	TGTGCCAGCAGTTACTGGCCCAGCTCCTACGAGCAGTACTTC
TRBJ2-5	TRBV5-1	-	many	CASSLTSWETQYF	TGCGCCAGCAGCCTCACTAGCTGGGAGACCCAGTACTTC
TRBJ1-1	TRBV6-2/TRBV6-3	-	few	CASSYDRDTEAFF	TGTGCCAGCAGTTACGACAGAGACACTGAAGCTTTCTTT
TRBJ2-2	TRBV7-9	TRBD2	many	CASSPGGRNFGELFF	TGTGCCAGCAGCCCGGGGGGTCGAAATTTCGGGGAGCTGTTTTTT
TRBJ2-7	TRBV5-1	TRBD1	few	CASSSGQTYEQYF	TGCGCCAGCAGCTCGGGACAGACTTACGAGCAGTACTTC
TRBJ1-2	TRBV14	TRBD1	many	CASSLQGRGNYGYTF	TGTGCCAGCAGCTTACAGGGGCGAGGGAACTATGGCTACACCTTC
TRBJ2-3	TRBV25-1	-	many	CASSSAGTDTDTQYF	TGTGCCAGCAGTTCCGCCGGGACGGACACAGATACGCAGTATTTT
TRBJ2-7	TRBV6-1	-	many	CASRSGDIPYEQYF	TGTGCCAGCAGATCAGGGGATATACCCTACGAGCAGTACTTC
TRBJ2-3	TRBV7-2	-	many	CASSSLPLAVGDTQYF	TGTGCCAGCAGCTCACTACCCTTAGCGGTTGGGGATACGCAGTATTTT
TRBJ2-3	TRBV6-5	TRBD2	many	CASSYSPGLAGGRADTQYF	TGTGCCAGCAGTTACTCGCCGGGACTAGCGGGGGGTCGCGCAGATACGCAGTATTTT
TRBJ2-5	TRBV28	-	many	CASSLLGGPETQYF	TGTGCCAGCAGTTTGCTGGGGGGACCAGAGACCCAGTACTTC
TRBJ2-7	TRBV20-1	-	few	CSAREAAVFGYEQYF	TGCAGTGCTAGAGAGGCGGCAGTCTTTGGCTACGAGCAGTACTTC
TRBJ1-4	TRBV28	-	few	CATTGQNNEKLFF	TGTGCCACTACGGGTCAGAATAATGAAAAACTGTTTTTT
TRBJ2-5	TRBV7-8	TRBD2	many	CASRRTSGNPETQYF	TGTGCCAGCCGGCGGACTAGCGGGAACCCAGAGACCCAGTACTTC
TRBJ1-6	TRBV6-6	-	-	CASSPRGFGNSPLHF	TGTGCCAGCAGTCCACGAGGTTTTGGTAATTCACCCCTCCACTTT
TRBJ1-2	TRBV5-6	-	medium-sized	CASSLGHYGYTF	TGTGCCAGCAGCTTGGGGCACTATGGCTACACCTTC
TRBJ2-6	TRBV12-3/TRBV12-4	TRBD2	many	CASRTRGAGGPGANVLTF	TGTGCCAGCAGGACGCGCGGAGCGGGGGGGCCCGGGGCCAACGTCCTGACTTTC
TRBJ2-2	TRBV4-3	TRBD1	many	CASSPTTGFAGELFF	TGCGCCAGCAGCCCTACGACAGGGTTCGCCGGGGAGCTGTTTTTT
TRBJ2-7	TRBV20-1	-	medium-sized	CSARSPGEGSGVVYF	TGCAGTGCTAGATCGCCGGGAGAGGGGTCCGGGGTGGTGTACTTC
TRBJ2-7	TRBV6-2/TRBV6-3	-	-	CASSPVVYEQYF	TGTGCCAGCAGTCCCGTAGTCTACGAGCAGTACTTC
TRBJ1-1	TRBV20-1	-	many	CSPPGRLNTEAFF	TGCAGTCCCCCCGGTAGGCTGAACACTGAAGCTTTCTTT
TRBJ2-1	TRBV28	TRBD2	hyperexpanded	CASSLGLAGVVDEQFF	TGTGCCAGCAGTCTAGGACTAGCGGGGGTGGTCGATGAGCAGTTCTTC
TRBJ2-7	TRBV4-2	-	many	CASSQELTDYEQYF	TGTGCCAGCAGCCAAGAACTAACTGACTACGAGCAGTACTTC
TRBJ2-6	TRBV7-2	-	many	CASSFGVGPGANVLTF	TGTGCCAGCAGCTTTGGGGTGGGGCCTGGGGCCAACGTCCTGACTTTC
TRBJ2-6	TRBV7-9	-	few	CASSLRGSGANVLTF	TGTGCCAGCAGCTTAAGGGGGTCTGGGGCCAACGTCCTGACTTTC
TRBJ2-5	TRBV28	-	medium-sized	CASSFRVGWSTQYF	TGTGCCAGCAGTTTCCGGGTAGGGTGGTCGACCCAGTACTTC
TRBJ2-5	TRBV28	-	-	CASSFSGKQETQYF	TGTGCCAGCAGTTTCTCAGGAAAGCAAGAGACCCAGTACTTC
TRBJ1-2	TRBV6-4	TRBD1	many	CASRRQGGTNYGYTF	TGTGCCAGCAGAAGACAGGGGGGGACTAACTATGGCTACACCTTC